Following are 23 T cell receptor beta chains from one sample sequenced in a study of PD-1 blockade in classical Hodgkin lymphoma. Each of the patients experienced relapse following autologous stem cell transplantation, and their brentuximab vedotin exposure differed. Data came from immunoSEQ multiplex PCR; TCRdb stores just in-frame clones and leaves some out. The repertoire consists of roughly 97,000 clones, with approximately 80% occurring once and the leading ten covering 9% to 15%. Sequencing used peripheral blood mononuclear cells (PBMCs), obtained at baseline. Source of these receptors: a human donor with classical Hodgkin lymphoma.

The chain couples TRBV10-3 to TRBJ1-5, with 7 bases aligning to TRBD1. Per the germline V gene, CDR1 is ENHRY and CDR2 is SYGVKD. V lost 4 bases and J lost 0; bases outside the gene matches: 3. This CDR3 is 15 amino acids long. CDR3 coding DNA: TGTGCCATCAGTGCGGGGGACAGTAGCAATCAGCCCCAGCATTTT. It is translated as CAISAGDSSNQPQHF.

The rearrangement links TRBV2 to TRBJ2-7; no clear D. This CDR3 is built from 10 residues. Germline lookup yields CDR1 SNHLY and CDR2 FYNNEI. The V gene lost 3 bases and the J gene lost 6 bases, with 3 bases spanning the gap. In DNA form, the CDR3 reads TGTGCCAGCAGTGAGGCCGAGCAGTACTTC. Protein sequence: CASSEAEQYF.

The CDR3, as DNA: TGTGCCAGCAGCGTAGCTACCACCGGGAGGGCCGGGGACGAGCAGTTCTTC. Its protein product is CASSVATTGRAGDEQFF. The rearrangement uses TRBV9 and TRBJ2-1, with 8 bases lining up with TRBD2. The trim removed 0 bases at V and 10 bases at J, leaving 15 bases unmatched. The length of the CDR3 is 17 residues. Germline V gene lookup returns CDR1 SGDLS and CDR2 YYNGEE.

The chain combines TRBV10-3 with TRBJ2-1, with 7 bases lining up with TRBD2. Germline CDR1 ENHRY, CDR2 SYGVKD. The CDR3 sequence is 14 residues long. The V and J ends lost 2 bases and 4 bases, in that order; junction bases with no gene match: 2. The chain's CDR3 is CAISEQAGYNEQFF. DNA of the CDR3: TGTGCCATCAGTGAGCAAGCGGGATACAATGAGCAGTTCTTC.

Many counts were recorded for this clone. The chain joins TRBV5-1 to TRBJ2-7, with TRBD2 matching 12 bases. Germline trimming cut 1 base from V and 5 bases from J; bases unmatched to any gene: 7. In germline, CDR1 is SGHRS, CDR2 YFSETQ. The CDR3 totals 16 residues. The chain's CDR3 is CASSLSGLAGGDEQYF. DNA of the CDR3: TGCGCCAGCAGCTTGAGTGGGCTAGCGGGAGGGGACGAGCAGTACTTC.

This rearrangement joins TRBV4-1 to TRBJ1-1; 8 positions agree with TRBD1. V shed 0 bases and J 4 bases; nucleotides not matched to a gene: 10. This CDR3 has 17 amino acids. Germline V gene lookup returns CDR1 MGHRA and CDR2 YSYEKL. CDR3 DNA sequence: TGCGCCAGCAGCCAAGAAGTGCAGGGGGCAGGGGGCACTGAAGCTTTCTTT. Residues: CASSQEVQGAGGTEAFF.

This clone occurred once. J is TRBJ1-2 and V is TRBV5-6; D possibly corresponds to TRBD1 (5 bases). Germline V gives CDR1 SGHDT, CDR2 YYEEEE. The V gene lost 4 bases and the J gene lost 2 bases, with 15 bases spanning the gap. There are 15 residues in the CDR3. Here the CDR3 DNA reads TGTGCCAGCAGCGAGGGACTCCTAGGGAACTATGGCTACACCTTC. It is translated as CASSEGLLGNYGYTF. The full variable domain, its missing parts supplied by reference TRBV5-6 and TRBJ1-2, is DAGVTQSPTHLIKTRGQQVTLRCSPKSGHDTVSWYQQALGQGPQFIFQYYEEEERQRGNFPDRFSGHQFPNYSSELNVNALLLGDSALYLCASSEGLLGNYGYTFGSGTRLTVV.

The chain links TRBV4-3 to TRBJ2-3; possible D gene TRBD2, 5 bases. CDR3 length: 16 amino acids. Germline assignment: CDR1 LGHNA and CDR2 YSLEER. V lost 0 bases and J lost 5, with 15 bases in between. CDR3 sequence (DNA): TGCGCCAGCAGCCAAGATTTTGGACTCCCATTAGATACGCAGTATTTT. Amino acid sequence: CASSQDFGLPLDTQYF.

V usage is TRBV27 and J usage is TRBJ1-4; perhaps TRBD1 as D (5 bases). The CDR3 is 13 amino acids. Per the germline V gene, CDR1 is MNHEY and CDR2 is SMNVEV (reference sequence). Trimming left V 2 bases short and J 8 bases short, with 9 bases between. CDR3 residues: CASSLGAREKLFF. The CDR3, as DNA: TGTGCCAGCAGTTTAGGGGCCCGGGAAAAACTGTTTTTT.

This clone turned up a few times. The chain combines TRBV10-3 with TRBJ2-7; D perhaps matches TRBD2 (5 bases). Looked up from germline, CDR1 is ENHRY and CDR2 is SYGVKD. V lost 8 bases and J 2 bases, leaving 7 bases between the germline ends. The CDR3 is 11 amino acids. The CDR3 sequence is CAILGAYEQYF. CDR3 DNA: TGTGCCATCCTCGGGGCCTACGAGCAGTACTTC.

This chain joins TRBV7-9 and TRBJ2-5; D unclear. Trimming shortened V by 3 bases and J by 5 bases, and 10 bases separated the two germline ends. Germline CDR1 SEHNR, CDR2 FQNEAQ (reference sequence). The CDR3 consists of 13 residues. CDR3: CASSLVPAETQYF. The CDR3, as DNA: TGTGCCAGCAGCTTGGTTCCCGCGGAGACCCAGTACTTC. Together with reference TRBV7-9 and TRBJ2-5, the CDR3 gives the full variable domain: DTGVSQNPRHKITKRGQNVTFRCDPISEHNRLYWYRQTLGQGPEFLTYFQNEAQLEKSRLLSDRFSAERPKGSFSTLEIQRTEQGDSAMYLCASSLVPAETQYFGPGTRLLVL.

The sample holds one count of this clone. This chain uses TRBV5-8 with TRBJ2-3; D gene ambiguous. This CDR3 comprises 12 residues. The V gene's germline CDR1 is SGHTS and CDR2 YDEGEE. The V gene lost 6 bases and the J gene lost 2 bases, with 7 bases spanning the gap. The chain's CDR3 is CASTRATDTQYF. The CDR3 DNA follows: TGTGCCAGCACCCGAGCCACAGATACGCAGTATTTT.

The chain is built from TRBV7-3 and TRBJ1-1; D remains unclear. The V end lost 1 base, the J end lost 3 bases, and 6 bases lay between the germline ends. The CDR3 sequence is 13 residues long. Germline CDR1 and CDR2: SGHTA and FQGTGA. In DNA, the CDR3 is TGTGCCAGCAGCTTAAATCTCTACACTGAAGCTTTCTTT. It is translated as CASSLNLYTEAFF.

CDR3: CSVGGQGSYEQYF. The DNA for the CDR3 is TGCAGCGTTGGGGGGCAGGGGTCCTACGAGCAGTACTTC. The V and J genes are TRBV29-1 and TRBJ2-7; possibly TRBD1 for D (6 bases). V dropped 4 bases and J dropped 1 base, with 11 bases sitting between them. Per germline, CDR1 SQVTM and CDR2 ANQGSEA. This CDR3 has 13 residues.

V usage is TRBV7-9 and J usage is TRBJ2-5, with 15 nucleotides matching TRBD2. The trim removed 4 bases at V and 5 bases at J, leaving 11 bases unmatched. The CDR3 has 18 residues. Germline CDR1 reads SEHNR; CDR2 reads FQNEAQ (reference sequence). CDR3 protein: CASSSFRTSGRASETQYF. The CDR3 nucleotides read TGTGCCAGCAGCTCCTTCAGGACTAGCGGGAGGGCCTCGGAGACCCAGTACTTC.

The chain is built from TRBV11-2 and TRBJ2-3, with 9 bases that match TRBD2. The CDR3 has 17 residues. Germline V lookup: CDR1 SGHAT, CDR2 FQNNGV. Germline trimming cut 4 bases from V and 2 bases from J; bases unmatched to any gene: 10. The CDR3 DNA is TGTGCCAGCAGCTCCTATAGACTAGCGGCCCACACAGATACGCAGTATTTT. It encodes CASSSYRLAAHTDTQYF.

V is TRBV23-1 and J is TRBJ2-7, with D possibly TRBD1 on 5 matching bases. TRBV23-1 is marked as an open reading frame, function uncertain. Trimming took 4 bases from V and 9 from J, leaving 13 bases between them. The length of the CDR3 is 12 residues. CDR3 region: CASSPTGGAQYF. CDR3 bases: TGCGCCAGCAGTCCTACCGGTGGGGCGCAGTACTTC.

The chain combines TRBV28 with TRBJ2-7, with TRBD2 identical over 10 bases. With 4 bases clipped from V and 4 bases from J, the junction kept 10 bases outside the gene matches. Germline loops: CDR1 MDHEN, CDR2 SYDVKM. The CDR3 sequence is 16 residues long. This CDR3 is CASSSPSGRGWYEQYF. The DNA of the CDR3 is TGTGCCAGCAGTTCGCCAAGCGGGAGGGGTTGGTACGAGCAGTACTTC.

The genes are TRBV12-5 and TRBJ1-1; D remains ambiguous. Trimming took off 8 bases at V and 2 bases at J, with 21 bases between the two ends. The CDR3 spans 16 residues. Germline V gene sequence: CDR1 LGHNT, CDR2 FRNRAP. This CDR3 reads CASRYPGFFLNTEAFF. The DNA of the CDR3 is TGTGCTAGTAGGTACCCCGGGTTTTTCCTTAACACTGAAGCTTTCTTT.

The chain has TRBV11-2 and TRBJ2-3; D unresolved. In germline, CDR1 is SGHAT, CDR2 FQNNGV. Trimming shortened V by 4 bases and J by 5 bases, and 4 bases separated the two germline ends. The CDR3 runs 11 residues. The CDR3 is CASSSRDTQYF. The DNA for the CDR3 is TGTGCCAGCAGCTCCAGAGATACGCAGTATTTT. The whole variable domain, remainder taken from reference TRBV11-2 and TRBJ2-3, is EAGVAQSPRYKIIEKRQSVAFWCNPISGHATLYWYQQILGQGPKLLIQFQNNGVVDDSQLPKDRFSAERLKGVDSTLKIQPAKLEDSAVYLCASSSRDTQYFGPGTRLTVL.

This clone was picked up a small number of times. The chain couples TRBV7-8 to TRBJ2-1; 7 positions match TRBD2. After removal of 4 bases from V and 1 base from J, the junction contained 10 bases not matched to a gene. Looked up from germline, CDR1 is SGHVS and CDR2 is FQNEAQ. The CDR3 is 17 amino acids. The CDR3 nucleotides read TGTGCCAGCAGCTCTAGGAGAGGGAGGGTATCCTACAATGAGCAGTTCTTC. This encodes CASSSRRGRVSYNEQFF.

This clone was seen a single time. This chain connects TRBV7-8 to TRBJ1-1; 7 nucleotides align to TRBD1. V lost 1 base and J lost 7; bases outside the gene matches: 9. Per germline, CDR1 SGHVS and CDR2 FQNEAQ. The CDR3 runs 15 residues. In DNA form, the CDR3 reads TGTGCCAGCAGCTTAGGGGGGAAGGGGGCGATTGAAGCTTTCTTT. Its protein is CASSLGGKGAIEAFF.

The CDR3 DNA is TGTGCCAGTAGATGGGACCAAAATGAAAAACTGTTTTTT. Its translation: CASRWDQNEKLFF. The V gene is TRBV19, the J gene TRBJ1-4; D is perhaps TRBD1 (5 bases). The germline V gene has CDR1 LNHDA and CDR2 SQIVND (reference sequence). CDR3 length: 13 amino acids. Trimming took off 6 bases at V and 5 bases at J, with 10 bases between the two ends.